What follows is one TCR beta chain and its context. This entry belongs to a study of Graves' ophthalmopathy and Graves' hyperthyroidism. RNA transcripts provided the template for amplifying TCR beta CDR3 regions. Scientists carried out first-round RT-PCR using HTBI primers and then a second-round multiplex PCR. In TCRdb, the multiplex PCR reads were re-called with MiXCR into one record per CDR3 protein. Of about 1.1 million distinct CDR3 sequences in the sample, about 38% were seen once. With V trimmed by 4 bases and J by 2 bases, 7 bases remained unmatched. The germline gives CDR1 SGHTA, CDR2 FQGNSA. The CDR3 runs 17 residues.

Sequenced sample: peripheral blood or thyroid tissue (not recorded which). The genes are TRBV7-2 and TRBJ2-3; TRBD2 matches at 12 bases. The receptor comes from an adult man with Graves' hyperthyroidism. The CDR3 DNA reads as TGTGCCAGCAGCTCAATACTAGCGGGGGGATACACAGATACGCAGTATTTT. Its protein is CASSSILAGGYTDTQYF.